This T cell receptor (beta chain) was obtained from a study of shared clonotypes between healthy human individuals. Study observations and caveats: Among donors, the sharing of clonotypes was expected to be influenced by sequencing depth.

About this clone itself: What it recognizes is unknown.

CDR1 is SQVTM, CDR2 ANQGSEA, per germline. The CDR3 extends over 13 amino acids. V lost 4 bases to trimming and J lost 5 bases, with 14 bases between them. The run depth of the assay was deep. The DNA input per sorted-subset replicate PCR was 150 to 200 ng, corresponding to 30,000 or so T cell genomes. Measured with immunoSEQ multiplex PCR; TCRdb has only the in-frame clones, and not every one. The repertoire holds more than 1 million clones, with about 80% as singletons. The chain combines TRBV29-1 with TRBJ2-5; D is ambiguous. Sequencing input: memory CD4+ T cells from PBMCs. Subset defined: CD45RA-negative fraction. This TCR came from a man aged 18 to 35 in good health. Some clones in this sample may be carry-over from other donors' samples. The CDR3, as DNA: TGCAGCGTTGTTATTCCCCCCGAGGAGACCCAGTACTTC. Translated, it gives CSVVIPPEETQYF.